This T cell receptor (beta chain) is drawn from a study of OX40 agonist ivuxolimab in advanced cancers. Whole-study findings and limits: Partial responders at 0.1-3.0 mg/kg had among the lowest clonal expansion. There were, on average, more expanded clones in CD8+ T cells than in CD4+.

Assay: immunoSEQ multiplex PCR; the TCRdb copy retains only in-frame clones and omits some. The table includes under 50,000 clones, roughly 88% detected once. The ends lost 4 bases at V and 3 bases at J; junction bases unmatched: 6. The CDR3 is made up of 15 amino acids. The germline gives CDR1 MGHRA, CDR2 YSYEKL. This clone showed up just a few times. Its specificity is not known. Autoimmune disease history or systemic immunosuppression excluded patients. This receptor was identified in an adult with an advanced solid tumor such as melanoma, head and neck, liver or kidney cancer. The chain carries TRBV4-1 and TRBJ2-7; 10 bases match TRBD1. Material: CD4+ or CD8+ T cells sorted from blood, obtained in a trial of the OX40 agonist ivuxolimab. As DNA, the CDR3 is TGCGCCAGCAGCCTCCGGACAGGGGGAAACTACGAGCAGTACTTC. Amino acid sequence: CASSLRTGGNYEQYF.